This T cell receptor (beta chain) emerged from a study of a mutant IDH1 vaccine in newly diagnosed glioma (dated by TCRdb to the early 2020s). In terms of the full investigation: In the chemotherapy-containing groups, vaccination started alongside temozolomide cycles, whereas in patients who had radiotherapy alone it started 4-6 weeks after radiotherapy. Of the approximately 30 treated patients, about 60% were male and 37.5% were female, and the mean age was 40.4 years. Prior to enrollment, standard therapy consisting of radiotherapy alone, temozolomide alone, or radiochemotherapy with temozolomide had been administered to patients, with the combination being received by most patients. The week-35 safety follow-up took place at visit V12, and the week-47 end of study took place at visit V13. Six visits were used for peripheral blood collection: V03 (baseline), V05, V07, V10, V12 and V13. For exploratory analyses, longitudinal TCRB deep sequencing was carried out in 25 treated patients wherever samples were available.

Library prep was done by the immunoSEQ multiplex PCR assay. The hsTCRB Kit was used according to the manufacturer's protocol to amplify rearranged TCR beta chain sequences. TCRB libraries were sequenced on an Illumina MiSeq. Per the original workflow: The kit vendor's proprietary platform handled demultiplexing, trimming and gene mapping. The immuneACCESS repertoire file appears here via TCRdb, limited to in-frame rearrangements. These files lack a portion of the clones; in checked studies, under half of the deficit traces to unresolved V genes, and the cause of the others is not known. From that table come the V and J calls and clone size; the DNA was used to work out D and trimming. The sample has tens of thousands of clones on record, less than 85% of them singletons. The top ten constitute roughly 20% of the sample. This specimen's time point label, interpreted: week 47, end of study. Each vaccine dose was 300 ug of a 20-mer mutant IDH1 peptide in Montanide, given subcutaneously with topical imiquimod. Patients received eight vaccinations in weeks 1, 3, 5, 7, 11, 15, 19 and 23, corresponding to visits V03 through V10. Donors had newly diagnosed WHO grade 3 or 4 IDH1-mutant astrocytomas with loss of nuclear ATRX. The samples were drawn from NOA16, a multicentre, single-arm, open-label phase I trial in Germany that tested a mutant IDH1 peptide vaccine in humans for the first time. Genomic DNA for TCRB sequencing was extracted from EDTA blood using the DNeasy Blood and Tissue Kit.

The V and J ends are trimmed by 2 bases and 4 bases, leaving 14 bases between them. The CDR3 spans 15 residues, from the cysteine through the phenylalanine. The sequence is cut down to CDR3 DNA, 45 bases in frame from base 1. Taken from the germline V gene, the CDR1 and CDR2 loops are MDHEN and SYDVKM. Comments on this clone: What antigen it recognizes has not been identified. No quality values exist for individual bases; no much larger clone is one base distant.

Study-level results and caveats: Selection of PBMC samples for TCRB deep sequencing was based on availability. According to the authors, sample limitations meant that analyses of patient blood samples could not be reproduced. Pseudoprogression seemed to be unrelated to changes in the top peripheral T cell clonotypes found by TCRB sequencing. Immune responses induced by the vaccine were seen in roughly 92% of patients across multiple MHC alleles.

Here the sequenced sample was PBMCs, taken from a glioma patient whose treatment included an IDH1 peptide vaccine. The V and J segments used are TRBV28 and TRBJ1-1, with no D gene named confidently. The sequence derives from a man aged 18 to 35 with glioma. Some clones in this sample may be carry-over from other donors' samples. The CDR3 in this case is CASSLGFGGITEAFF. The base sequence is TGTGCCAGCAGTTTAGGGTTCGGAGGGATCACTGAAGCTTTCTTT.